This T cell receptor beta chain was observed in a study of T cell responses to AZD1222 COVID-19 vaccine. As regards this clone: Its specificity is unknown.

The data were produced by immunoSEQ multiplex PCR, yet TCRdb's version contains in-frame clones alone and is incomplete. The sample contains approximately 140,000 clones, 92% of which appear only once. Germline V gene sequence: CDR1 SGHAT, CDR2 FQNNGV. The CDR3 runs to 13 residues. V was trimmed by 1 base and J by 2 bases, leaving 5 bases between them. Study-wide results and limits: Spike-spanning, vaccine-associated CD4 TCRs were dominant at 160-218 and 743-854. Repertoire sampling happened only post peak T cell response.

The material sequenced was peripheral blood, taken 28 days after the second AZD1222 dose. The V gene is TRBV11-2, the J gene TRBJ1-1; unclear D gene. The clonotype was recovered from an adult who received the AZD1222 COVID-19 vaccine. CDR3 region: CASSLVGNTEAFF. CDR3 sequence (DNA): TGTGCCAGCAGCTTAGTAGGAAACACTGAAGCTTTCTTT.